The rows below give T cell receptor beta chains drawn from one sample of a study of T-cell reconstitution after alpha-beta-depleted transplantation in children. MiXCR, applied by TCRdb to the PCR reads, yields one record per CDR3 protein. The table has over 120,000 distinct CDR3 sequences, around 8.8% seen once; the top ten hold roughly 18%. Sequenced here: PBMCs, mostly from graft donor cells, sampled 180 days after TCRalphabeta/CD19-depleted stem cell transplant. The receptors originated from a female patient aged 2-10 years who had a stem cell transplant for congenital amegakaryocytic thrombocytopenia, so the T cells may come from the graft donor. The CDR3 runs from the conserved cysteine through the conserved F or W. D genes are given only for firm matches. The size of a clone is reported for some rows only, either as once, few or many, or as a class for expanded clones.

>TRBV15|few|TRBJ2-7|-
TGTGCCACCAGCAGGCCTGAAGTCTACGAGCAGTACTTC
CATSRPEVYEQYF
>TRBV20-1|-|TRBJ2-5|TRBD2
TGCAGTGCTAATTGGACTAGCGGGGGGGAGTACCAAGAGACCCAGTACTTC
CSANWTSGGEYQETQYF
>TRBV9|many|TRBJ1-4|-
TGTGCCAGCAGCGTATATCAGATGGCGCATGAAAAACTGTTTTTT
CASSVYQMAHEKLFF
>TRBV12-3/TRBV12-4|many|TRBJ1-2|-
TGTGCCAGCAGTTTCCGCAATAGTGGCTACACCTTC
CASSFRNSGYTF
>TRBV28|many|TRBJ1-5|-
TGTGCCAGCACACGGGGCAGCAGCTTCTGGCAGCCCCAGCATTTT
CASTRGSSFWQPQHF
>TRBV20-1|few|TRBJ2-1|TRBD2
TGCAGTGCTAGAGGGACTAGCGGGGGAACCTACAATGAGCAGTTCTTC
CSARGTSGGTYNEQFF
>TRBV7-2|-|TRBJ1-1|-
TGTGCCAGCAGCTTTAGTGCGGGGGGCTTCGCTGAAGCTTTCTTT
CASSFSAGGFAEAFF
>TRBV10-3|many|TRBJ2-3|-
TGTGCCATCAGAGGGAGGACCCTCACAGATACGCAGTATTTT
CAIRGRTLTDTQYF
>TRBV29-1|few|TRBJ2-3|TRBD1
TGCAGCGTTGAAGGGGGGACAGGGGGCTTCACAGATACGCAGTATTTT
CSVEGGTGGFTDTQYF
>TRBV7-3|-|TRBJ2-2|TRBD2
TGTGCCAGCAGCTTGGGAGGGCGGGCCGGGGAGCTGTTTTTT
CASSLGGRAGELFF
>TRBV5-1|-|TRBJ2-1|TRBD2
TGCGCCAGCAGCTTGTACGGGTCGGGAGGGCCCTACAATGAGCAGTTCTTC
CASSLYGSGGPYNEQFF
>TRBV20-1|many|TRBJ2-7|-
TGCAGTGCTAGAGGGTTCGACCTGGACGAGCAGTACTTC
CSARGFDLDEQYF
>TRBV5-6|few|TRBJ2-2|-
TGTGCCAGCAGGCCCCAGGGGGACCTAGCGGGTTTTCACACCGGGGAGCTGTTTTTT
CASRPQGDLAGFHTGELFF
>TRBV28|-|TRBJ2-2|TRBD1
TGTGCTTTAGACAGGGGGGACACCGGGGAGCTGTTTTTT
CALDRGDTGELFF
>TRBV5-4|many|TRBJ2-5|TRBD2
TGTGCCAGCAGCTTGGGGGCTAGCGGAGGGGAGACCCAGTACTTC
CASSLGASGGETQYF
>TRBV20-1|few|TRBJ2-5|TRBD2
TGCAGTGCTAGTCCGCCTAGCGGGAGGGGCATGGTAGCGACCCAGTACTTC
CSASPPSGRGMVATQYF
>TRBV11-2|-|TRBJ2-6|-
TGTGCCAGCAGCTTAAGTATTGGGGCCAACGTCCTGACTTTC
CASSLSIGANVLTF
>TRBV27|many|TRBJ1-6|-
TGTGCCAGCAAAATCGACAGGACGAGCTCCTATAATTCACCCCTCCACTTT
CASKIDRTSSYNSPLHF
>TRBV12-3/TRBV12-4|many|TRBJ1-2|-
TGTGCCAGCAGTTTACAGGGTTACTATGGCTACACCTTC
CASSLQGYYGYTF
>TRBV6-1|many|TRBJ2-5|-
TGTGCCAGCAGCCCAAGCGACAGGCTGCGAGAGACCCAGTACTTC
CASSPSDRLRETQYF
>TRBV7-8|many|TRBJ2-1|TRBD1
TGTGCCAGCAGCTTAGGGACAGGAAACAATGAGCAGTTCTTC
CASSLGTGNNEQFF
>TRBV5-1|-|TRBJ2-7|-
TGCGCCAGCAGCTTGCCTCGGGAGTTTCCCTACGAGCAGTACTTC
CASSLPREFPYEQYF
>TRBV5-8|many|TRBJ2-3|-
TGTGCCAGCAGCCAGGGGAGGGCTTCGCAGTATTTT
CASSQGRASQYF
>TRBV13|many|TRBJ2-3|TRBD2
TGTGCCAGCAGCTTAGGGACTAGCGGGAAGTATACGCAGTATTTT
CASSLGTSGKYTQYF
>TRBV13|many|TRBJ2-2|-
TGTGCCAGCAGCTTAGGGCTAGCTCTCACCGGGGAGCTGTTTTTT
CASSLGLALTGELFF
>TRBV20-1|many|TRBJ1-5|-
TGCAGTGCAAGGACCCGGAGCAATCAGCCCCAGCATTTT
CSARTRSNQPQHF
>TRBV5-1|many|TRBJ2-1|-
TGCGCCAGCAGCTTGGGGCGGGATAATTACAATGAGCAGTTCTTC
CASSLGRDNYNEQFF
>TRBV28|many|TRBJ1-2|-
TGTGCCAGCAACCCTATGACTTTCGGAGGGGGCTACACCTTC
CASNPMTFGGGYTF
>TRBV20-1|few|TRBJ2-1|-
TGCAGTGCCAGCGGCTCCTACAATGAGCAGTTCTTC
CSASGSYNEQFF
>TRBV20-1|medium-sized|TRBJ2-3|-
TGCAGTGCCAAAAATGCAGCGGAGATTTTCACAGATACGCAGTATTTT
CSAKNAAEIFTDTQYF
>TRBV20-1|few|TRBJ2-7|-
TGCAGTGCTAGTTCGGGGGCCGAATACGAGCAGTACTTC
CSASSGAEYEQYF
>TRBV12-3/TRBV12-4|many|TRBJ2-1|-
TGTGCCAGCAAACAGGGAAGGGGGAATGAGCAGTTCTTC
CASKQGRGNEQFF
>TRBV5-1|medium-sized|TRBJ2-7|TRBD1
TGCGCCAGCAGCCCTTCCGGACAGGGGATTCACGAGCAGTACTTC
CASSPSGQGIHEQYF
>TRBV7-2|-|TRBJ2-1|-
TGTGCCAGCAGCTCCCAGGGGTCCTTCGCCAATGAGCAGTTCTTC
CASSSQGSFANEQFF
>TRBV28|many|TRBJ2-5|-
TGTGCCAGCAGTGGGGGTACAGTTGTTGGGCAAGAGACCCAGTACTTC
CASSGGTVVGQETQYF
>TRBV20-1|few|TRBJ2-2|-
TGCAGTGCTAGAGATCTAGGGGGGAGTGTTTTT
CSARDLGGSVF
>TRBV5-1|many|TRBJ2-4|-
TGCGCCAGCAGCTTGGGCAGCAAAAACATTCAGTACTTC
CASSLGSKNIQYF
>TRBV15|many|TRBJ2-7|-
TGTGCCACCAGCAGAGAGAGAAGCAAGACTTACGAGCAGTACTTC
CATSRERSKTYEQYF
>TRBV20-1|-|TRBJ2-1|TRBD2
TGCAGTGCTAAGCCCGGGACTAGCGGGAGTTACAATGAGCAGTTCTTC
CSAKPGTSGSYNEQFF
>TRBV23-1|few|TRBJ2-3|-
TGCGCCAGCAGTCAATCTCGGGTTGTGAGGACAGATACGCAGTATTTT
CASSQSRVVRTDTQYF
>TRBV19|-|TRBJ2-1|-
TGTGCCAGTAGTATAGTAGTAGGCACAAACAATGAGCAGTTCTTC
CASSIVVGTNNEQFF
>TRBV5-1|many|TRBJ2-5|-
TGCGCCAGCAGCCCGGGCCCGGTAGAGACCCAGTACTTC
CASSPGPVETQYF
>TRBV28|many|TRBJ2-1|TRBD2
TGTGCCAGCAGCCACCACTGGAGCGGGAGCTTCGAGCAGTTCTTC
CASSHHWSGSFEQFF
>TRBV28|-|TRBJ2-7|TRBD1
TGTGCCAGCAGTAGCTATTACCGGGACAGGAGGAGTAACGAGCAGTACTTC
CASSSYYRDRRSNEQYF
>TRBV20-1|many|TRBJ2-7|-
TGCAGTTCCAGGGAAGGAACAAGCTCCTACGAGCAGTACTTC
CSSREGTSSYEQYF
>TRBV12-3/TRBV12-4|many|TRBJ2-7|-
TGTGCCAGCAGCCTAGACAGAGCCCACTCCTACGAGCAGTACTTC
CASSLDRAHSYEQYF
>TRBV5-1|many|TRBJ1-1|TRBD1
TGCGCCAGCAGCTCCACCACAGGGGGCTCCTCTCTCACTGAAGCTTTCTTT
CASSSTTGGSSLTEAFF
>TRBV20-1|many|TRBJ2-1|TRBD1
TGCAGTGCTAGAGATGGCCGGACAGGGGTTTCGGGTAGGAATGAGCAGTTCTTC
CSARDGRTGVSGRNEQFF
>TRBV20-1|many|TRBJ2-4|-
TGCAGTGCTAGACCCAAAAACATTCAGTACTTC
CSARPKNIQYF
>TRBV25-1|many|TRBJ2-5|-
TGTGCCAGCAGTCTTCGGGGGGCAGAGACCCAGTACTTC
CASSLRGAETQYF
>TRBV19|-|TRBJ2-3|-
TGTGCCAGTAGTATCGCCCTCACCACAGATACGCAGTATTTT
CASSIALTTDTQYF
>TRBV28|many|TRBJ2-5|TRBD1
TGTGCCAGCAGTTTACTCCGGGACAGCAGATCAGAGACCCAGTACTTC
CASSLLRDSRSETQYF